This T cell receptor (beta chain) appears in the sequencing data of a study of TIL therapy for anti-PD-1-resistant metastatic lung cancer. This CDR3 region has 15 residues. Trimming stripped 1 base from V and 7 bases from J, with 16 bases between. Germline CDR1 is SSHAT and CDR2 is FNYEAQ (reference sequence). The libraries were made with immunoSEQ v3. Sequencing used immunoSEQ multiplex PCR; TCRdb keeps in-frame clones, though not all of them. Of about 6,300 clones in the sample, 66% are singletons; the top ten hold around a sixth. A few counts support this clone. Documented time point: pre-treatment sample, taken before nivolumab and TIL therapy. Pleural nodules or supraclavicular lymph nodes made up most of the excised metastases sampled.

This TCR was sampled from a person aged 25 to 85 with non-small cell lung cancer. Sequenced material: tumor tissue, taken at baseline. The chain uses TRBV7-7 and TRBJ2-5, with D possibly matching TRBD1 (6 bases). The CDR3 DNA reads TGTGCCAGCAGCTTAGAATTTGGGGGCTTGGCGACCCAGTACTTC. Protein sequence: CASSLEFGGLATQYF.